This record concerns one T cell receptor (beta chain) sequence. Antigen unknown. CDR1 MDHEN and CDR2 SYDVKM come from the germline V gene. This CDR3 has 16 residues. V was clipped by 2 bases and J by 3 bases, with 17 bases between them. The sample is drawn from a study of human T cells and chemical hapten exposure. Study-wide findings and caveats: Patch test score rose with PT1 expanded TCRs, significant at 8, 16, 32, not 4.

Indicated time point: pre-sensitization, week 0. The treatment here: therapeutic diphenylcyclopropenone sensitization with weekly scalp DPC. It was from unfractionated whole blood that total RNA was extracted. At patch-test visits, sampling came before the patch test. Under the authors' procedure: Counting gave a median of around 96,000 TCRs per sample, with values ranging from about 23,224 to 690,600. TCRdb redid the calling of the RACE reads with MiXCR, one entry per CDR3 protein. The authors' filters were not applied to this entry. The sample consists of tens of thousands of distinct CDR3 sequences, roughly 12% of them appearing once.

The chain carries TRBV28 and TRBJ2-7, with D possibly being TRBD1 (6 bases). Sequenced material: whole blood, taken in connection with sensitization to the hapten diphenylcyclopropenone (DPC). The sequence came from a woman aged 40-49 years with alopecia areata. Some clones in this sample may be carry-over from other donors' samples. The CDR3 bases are TGTGCCAGCAGTTTAAGTGTGGGGGCAGCGAACTACGAGCAGTACTTC. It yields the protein CASSLSVGAANYEQYF.